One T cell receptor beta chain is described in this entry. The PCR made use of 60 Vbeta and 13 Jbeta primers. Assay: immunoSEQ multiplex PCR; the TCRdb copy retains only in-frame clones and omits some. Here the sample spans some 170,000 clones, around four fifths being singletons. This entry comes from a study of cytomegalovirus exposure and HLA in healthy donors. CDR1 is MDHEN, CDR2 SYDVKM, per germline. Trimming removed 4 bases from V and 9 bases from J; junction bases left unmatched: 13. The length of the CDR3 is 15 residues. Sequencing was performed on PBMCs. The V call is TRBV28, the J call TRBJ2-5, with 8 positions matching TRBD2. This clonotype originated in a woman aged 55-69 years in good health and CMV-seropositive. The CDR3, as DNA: TGTGCCAGCAGTTCCCGGACTAGCCTACAAGTGGCCCAGTACTTC. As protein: CASSSRTSLQVAQYF.